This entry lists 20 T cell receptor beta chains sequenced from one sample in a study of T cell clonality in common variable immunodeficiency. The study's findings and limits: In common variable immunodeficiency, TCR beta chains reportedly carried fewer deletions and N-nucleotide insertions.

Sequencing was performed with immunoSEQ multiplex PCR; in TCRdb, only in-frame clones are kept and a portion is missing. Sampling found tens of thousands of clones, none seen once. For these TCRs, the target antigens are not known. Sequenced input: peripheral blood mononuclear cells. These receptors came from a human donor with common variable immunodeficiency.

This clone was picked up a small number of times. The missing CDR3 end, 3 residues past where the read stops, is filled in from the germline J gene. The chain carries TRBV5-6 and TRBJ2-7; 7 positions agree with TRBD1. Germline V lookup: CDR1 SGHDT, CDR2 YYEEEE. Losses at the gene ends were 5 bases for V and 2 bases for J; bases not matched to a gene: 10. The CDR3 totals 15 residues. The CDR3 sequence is CASRAGDSEPYEQYF. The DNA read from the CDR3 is TGTGCCAGCAGAGCAGGGGACAGCGAGCCCTACGAG.

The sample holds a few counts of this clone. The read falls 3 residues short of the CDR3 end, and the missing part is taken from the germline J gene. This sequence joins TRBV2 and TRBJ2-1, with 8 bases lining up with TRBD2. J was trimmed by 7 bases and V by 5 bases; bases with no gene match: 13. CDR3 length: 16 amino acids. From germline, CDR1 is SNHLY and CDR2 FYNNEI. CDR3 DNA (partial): TGTGCCAGCAGTCTCGGTATAGCGGGGACTCATAATGAG. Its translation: CASSLGIAGTHNE. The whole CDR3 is CASSLGIAGTHNEQFF.

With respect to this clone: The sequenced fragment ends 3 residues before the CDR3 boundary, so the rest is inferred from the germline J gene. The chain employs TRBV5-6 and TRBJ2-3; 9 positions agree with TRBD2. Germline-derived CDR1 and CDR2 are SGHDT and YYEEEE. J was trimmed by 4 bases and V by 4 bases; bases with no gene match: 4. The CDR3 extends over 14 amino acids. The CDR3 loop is CASSPRGGSDTQYF. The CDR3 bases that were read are TGTGCCAGCAGCCCGCGGGGGGGGTCAGATACG.

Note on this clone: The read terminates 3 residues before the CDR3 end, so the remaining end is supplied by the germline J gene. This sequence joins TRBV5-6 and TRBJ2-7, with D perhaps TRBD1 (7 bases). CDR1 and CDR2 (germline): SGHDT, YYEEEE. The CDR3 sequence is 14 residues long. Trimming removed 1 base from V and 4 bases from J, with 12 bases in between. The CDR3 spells CASSLLAGGYEQYF. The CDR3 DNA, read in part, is TGTGCCAGCAGCTTGTTGGCAGGGGGGTACGAG.

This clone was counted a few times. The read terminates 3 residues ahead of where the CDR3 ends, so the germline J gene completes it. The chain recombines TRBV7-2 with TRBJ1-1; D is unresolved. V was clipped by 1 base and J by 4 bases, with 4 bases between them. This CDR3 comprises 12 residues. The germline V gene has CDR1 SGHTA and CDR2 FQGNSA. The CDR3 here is CASSLGSTEAFF. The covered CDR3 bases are TGTGCCAGCAGCTTAGGCAGCACTGAA.

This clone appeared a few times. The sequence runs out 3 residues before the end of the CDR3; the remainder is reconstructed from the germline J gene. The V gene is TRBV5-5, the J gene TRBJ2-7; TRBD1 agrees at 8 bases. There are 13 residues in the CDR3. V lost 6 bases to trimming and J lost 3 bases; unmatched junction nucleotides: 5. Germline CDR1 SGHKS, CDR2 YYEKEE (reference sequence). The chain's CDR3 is CASTTTGDYEQYF. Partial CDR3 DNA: TGTGCCAGCACAACGACAGGGGACTACGAG. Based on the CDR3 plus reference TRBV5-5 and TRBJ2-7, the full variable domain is DAGVTQSPTHLIKTRGQQVTLRCSPISGHKSVSWYQQVLGQGPQFIFQYYEKEERGRGNFPDRFSARQFPNYSSELNVNALLLGDSALYLCASTTTGDYEQYFGPGTRLTVT.

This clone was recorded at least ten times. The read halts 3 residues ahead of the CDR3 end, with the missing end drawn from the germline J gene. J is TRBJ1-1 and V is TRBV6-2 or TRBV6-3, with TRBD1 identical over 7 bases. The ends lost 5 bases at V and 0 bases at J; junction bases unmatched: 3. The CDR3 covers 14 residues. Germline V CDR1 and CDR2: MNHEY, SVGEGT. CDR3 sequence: CASSPGQLNTEAFF. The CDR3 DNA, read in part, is TGTGCCAGCAGTCCGGGACAGCTGAACACTGAA.

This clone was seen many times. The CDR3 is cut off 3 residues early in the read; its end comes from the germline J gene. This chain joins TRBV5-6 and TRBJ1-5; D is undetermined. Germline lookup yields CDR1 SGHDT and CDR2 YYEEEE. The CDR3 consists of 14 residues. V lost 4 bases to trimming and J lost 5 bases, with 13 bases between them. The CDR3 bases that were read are TGTGCCAGCAGCGCGGGGAGGACGTATCAGCCC. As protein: CASSAGRTYQP. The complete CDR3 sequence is CASSAGRTYQPQHF.

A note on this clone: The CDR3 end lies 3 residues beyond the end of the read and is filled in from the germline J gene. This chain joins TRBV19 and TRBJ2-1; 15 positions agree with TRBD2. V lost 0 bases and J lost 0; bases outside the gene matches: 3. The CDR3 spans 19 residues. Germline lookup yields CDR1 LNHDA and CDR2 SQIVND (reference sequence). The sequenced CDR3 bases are TGTGCCAGTAGTATAGACCGGACTAGCGGGGGGGCCTCCTACAATGAG. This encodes CASSIDRTSGGASYNE. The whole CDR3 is CASSIDRTSGGASYNEQFF.

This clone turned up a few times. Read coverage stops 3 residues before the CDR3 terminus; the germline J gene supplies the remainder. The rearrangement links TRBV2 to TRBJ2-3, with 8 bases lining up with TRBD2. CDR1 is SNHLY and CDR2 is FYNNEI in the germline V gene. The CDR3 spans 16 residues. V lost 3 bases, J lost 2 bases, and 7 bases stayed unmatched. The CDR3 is CASSDQTSAVTDTQYF. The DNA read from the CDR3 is TGTGCCAGCAGTGACCAGACTAGCGCAGTCACAGATACG.

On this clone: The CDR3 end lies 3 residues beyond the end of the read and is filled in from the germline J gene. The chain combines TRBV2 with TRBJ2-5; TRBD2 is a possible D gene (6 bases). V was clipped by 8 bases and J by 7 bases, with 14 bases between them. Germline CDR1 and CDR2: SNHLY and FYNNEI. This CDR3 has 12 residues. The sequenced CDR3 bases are TGTGCCAGCTTCTCGGGGGATCGGACC. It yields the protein CASFSGDRT. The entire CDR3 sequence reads CASFSGDRTQYF. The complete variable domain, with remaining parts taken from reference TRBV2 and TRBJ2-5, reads EPEVTQTPSHQVTQMGQEVILRCVPISNHLYFYWYRQILGQKVEFLVSFYNNEISEKSEIFDDQFSVERPDGSNFTLKIRSTKLEDSAMYFCASFSGDRTQYFGPGTRLLVL.

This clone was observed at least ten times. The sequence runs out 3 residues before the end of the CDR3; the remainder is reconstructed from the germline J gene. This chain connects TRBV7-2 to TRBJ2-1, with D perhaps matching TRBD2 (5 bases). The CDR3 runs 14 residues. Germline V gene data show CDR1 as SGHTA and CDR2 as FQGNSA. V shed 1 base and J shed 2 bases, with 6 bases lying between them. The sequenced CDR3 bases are TGTGCCAGCAGCTTAGAACTAGCCTACAATGAG. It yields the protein CASSLELAYNE. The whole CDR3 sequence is CASSLELAYNEQFF.

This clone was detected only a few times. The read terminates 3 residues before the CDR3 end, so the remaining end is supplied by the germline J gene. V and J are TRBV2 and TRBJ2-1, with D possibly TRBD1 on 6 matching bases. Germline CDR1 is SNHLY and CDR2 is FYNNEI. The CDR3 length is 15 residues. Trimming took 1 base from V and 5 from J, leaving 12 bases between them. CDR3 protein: CASSEGGWDNNEQFF. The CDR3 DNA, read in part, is TGTGCCAGCAGTGAAGGGGGGTGGGACAACAATGAG.

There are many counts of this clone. Partial CDR3 DNA: TGCAGTGCTAGTGATGGCGGTATCAATCAGCCC. As protein: CSASDGGINQP. The whole CDR3 sequence reads CSASDGGINQPQHF. V usage is TRBV20-1 and J usage is TRBJ1-5; D gene ambiguous. The CDR3 goes on 3 residues after the read ends, and that part is filled in from the germline J gene. CDR1 and CDR2 from the germline V gene are DFQATT and SNEGSKA (reference sequence). CDR3 length equals 14 residues. V was trimmed by 3 bases and J by 3 bases, leaving 12 bases between them.

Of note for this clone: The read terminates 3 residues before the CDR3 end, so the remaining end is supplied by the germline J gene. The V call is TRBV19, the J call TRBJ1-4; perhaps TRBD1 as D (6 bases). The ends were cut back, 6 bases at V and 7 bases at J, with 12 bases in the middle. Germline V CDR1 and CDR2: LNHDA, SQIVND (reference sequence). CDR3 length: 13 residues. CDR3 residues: CASRDGTREKLFF. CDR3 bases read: TGTGCCAGTAGGGACGGGACACGTGAAAAA.

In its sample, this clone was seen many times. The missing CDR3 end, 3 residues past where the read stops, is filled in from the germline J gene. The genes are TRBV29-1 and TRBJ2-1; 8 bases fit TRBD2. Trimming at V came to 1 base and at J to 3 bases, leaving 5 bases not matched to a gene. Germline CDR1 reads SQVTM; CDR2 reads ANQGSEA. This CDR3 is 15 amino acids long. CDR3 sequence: CSVEGLAGFYNEQFF. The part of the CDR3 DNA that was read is TGCAGCGTTGAAGGGCTAGCGGGCTTCTACAATGAG.

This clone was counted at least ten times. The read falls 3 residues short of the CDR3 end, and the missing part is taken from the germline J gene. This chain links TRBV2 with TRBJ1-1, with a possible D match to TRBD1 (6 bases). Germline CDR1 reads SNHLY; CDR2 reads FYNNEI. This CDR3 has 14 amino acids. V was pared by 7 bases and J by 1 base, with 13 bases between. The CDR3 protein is CASIRTDTNTEAFF. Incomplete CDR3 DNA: TGTGCCAGCATTAGGACAGATACGAACACTGAA. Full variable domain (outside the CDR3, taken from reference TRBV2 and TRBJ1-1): EPEVTQTPSHQVTQMGQEVILRCVPISNHLYFYWYRQILGQKVEFLVSFYNNEISEKSEIFDDQFSVERPDGSNFTLKIRSTKLEDSAMYFCASIRTDTNTEAFFGQGTRLTVV.

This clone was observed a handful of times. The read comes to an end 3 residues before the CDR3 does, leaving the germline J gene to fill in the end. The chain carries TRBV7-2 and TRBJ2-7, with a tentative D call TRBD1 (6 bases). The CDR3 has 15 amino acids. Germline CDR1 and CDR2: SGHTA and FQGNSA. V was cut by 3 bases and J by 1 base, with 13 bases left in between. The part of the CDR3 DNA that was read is TGTGCCAGCAGCTTTTTTATGGACAGTTCCTACGAG. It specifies CASSFFMDSSYE. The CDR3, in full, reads CASSFFMDSSYEQYF. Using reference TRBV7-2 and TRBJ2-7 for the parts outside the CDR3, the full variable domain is GAGVSQSPSNKVTEKGKDVELRCDPISGHTALYWYRQSLGQGLEFLIYFQGNSAPDKSGLPSDRFSAERTGGSVSTLTIQRTQQEDSAVYLCASSFFMDSSYEQYFGPGTRLTVT.

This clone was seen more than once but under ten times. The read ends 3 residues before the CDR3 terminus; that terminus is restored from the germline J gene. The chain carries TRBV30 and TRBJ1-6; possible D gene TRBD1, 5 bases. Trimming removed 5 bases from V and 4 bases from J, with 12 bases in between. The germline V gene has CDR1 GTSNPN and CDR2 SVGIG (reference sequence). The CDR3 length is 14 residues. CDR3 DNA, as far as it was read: TGTGCCTGGTCTTTTCGGGGGTATAATTCACCC. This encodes CAWSFRGYNSP. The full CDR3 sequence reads CAWSFRGYNSPLHF.

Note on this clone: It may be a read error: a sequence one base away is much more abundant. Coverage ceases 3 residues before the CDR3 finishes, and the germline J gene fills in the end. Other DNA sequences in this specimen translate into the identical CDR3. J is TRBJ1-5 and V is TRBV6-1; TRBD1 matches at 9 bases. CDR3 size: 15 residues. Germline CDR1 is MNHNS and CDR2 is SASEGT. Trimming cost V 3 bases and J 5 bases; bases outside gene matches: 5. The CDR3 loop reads CASSEVGQGHQPQHF. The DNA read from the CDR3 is TGTGCCAGCAGTGAGGTGGGACAGGGCCATCAGCCC.